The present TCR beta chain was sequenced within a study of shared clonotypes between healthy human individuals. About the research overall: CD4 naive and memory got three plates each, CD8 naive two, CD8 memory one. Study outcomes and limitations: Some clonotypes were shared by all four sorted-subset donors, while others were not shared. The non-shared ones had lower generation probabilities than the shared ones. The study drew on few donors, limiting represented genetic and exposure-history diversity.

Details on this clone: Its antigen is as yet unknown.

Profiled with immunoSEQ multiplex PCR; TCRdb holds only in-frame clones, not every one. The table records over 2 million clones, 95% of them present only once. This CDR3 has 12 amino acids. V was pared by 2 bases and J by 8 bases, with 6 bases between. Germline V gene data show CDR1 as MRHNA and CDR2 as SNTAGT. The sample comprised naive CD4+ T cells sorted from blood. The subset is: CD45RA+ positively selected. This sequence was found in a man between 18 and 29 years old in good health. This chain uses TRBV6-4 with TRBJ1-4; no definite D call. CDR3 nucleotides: TGTGCCAGCAGTGACCCGCGGGAAAAACTGTTTTTT. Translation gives CASSDPREKLFF.